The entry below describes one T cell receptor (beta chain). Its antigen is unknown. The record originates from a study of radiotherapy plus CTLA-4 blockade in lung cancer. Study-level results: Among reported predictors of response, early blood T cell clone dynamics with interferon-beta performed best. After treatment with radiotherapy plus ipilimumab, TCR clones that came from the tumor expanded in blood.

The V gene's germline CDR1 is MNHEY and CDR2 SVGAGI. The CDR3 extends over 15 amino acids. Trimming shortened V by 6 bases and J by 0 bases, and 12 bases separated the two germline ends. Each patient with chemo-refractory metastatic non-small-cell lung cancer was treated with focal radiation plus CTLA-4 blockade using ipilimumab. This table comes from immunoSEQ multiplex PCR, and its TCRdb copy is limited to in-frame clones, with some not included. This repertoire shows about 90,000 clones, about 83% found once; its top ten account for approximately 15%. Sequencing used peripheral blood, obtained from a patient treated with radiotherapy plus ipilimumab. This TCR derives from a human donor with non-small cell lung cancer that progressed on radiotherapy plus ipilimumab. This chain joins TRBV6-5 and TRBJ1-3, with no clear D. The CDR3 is CASRPPGISGNTIYF. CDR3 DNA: TGTGCCAGCAGGCCCCCCGGGATCTCTGGAAACACCATATATTTT.